This T cell receptor (beta chain) was found in a study of blood T cells in healthy people across ages. A second about 7 to 11 cycle PCR used barcoded and J-beta primers. Every molecule of cDNA carried a tag from a template-switch adaptor with 12 random nucleotides. Via MiXCR, TCRdb re-called the 5' RACE reads, giving one row per CDR3 protein. The sample comprises about 1.5 million distinct CDR3 sequences, 42% of which are singletons, and 7.9% rests with the top ten. On this clonotype: Its antigen is not known.

General study results and limits: Donors of long life had a larger count of naive CD4+ cells and greater diversity than aged donors.

Donors gave roughly 9.1 milliliters of peripheral blood apiece. V dropped 0 bases and J dropped 3 bases, with 12 bases sitting between them. The germline CDR1 and CDR2 sequences are DFQATT and SNEGSKA (reference sequence). The CDR3 runs 15 residues. V gene TRBV20-1 combines with J gene TRBJ1-5, with TRBD1 as a possible D gene (5 bases). Material: blood. The sequence was obtained from a young woman in good health. CDR3 nucleotides: TGCAGTGCTAGAGATCGGGGACGGCACAATCAGCCCCAGCATTTT. This sequence encodes CSARDRGRHNQPQHF.